This T cell receptor beta chain was retrieved from a study of CD8 T cells in ankylosing spondylitis. Germline lookup yields CDR1 SGHRS and CDR2 YFSETQ. There are 12 residues in the CDR3. The V gene lost 5 bases and the J gene lost 2 bases, with 8 bases spanning the gap. General study findings and limits: Some motif variants were previously reported in reactive arthritis synovial fluid and blood. Characteristic of ankylosing spondylitis blood, it appeared, was a TCR beta motif comprising 7 to 9 highly homologous variants. Significantly higher representation of disease-linked clones was reported for matched ankylosing spondylitis synovial fluid.

Generation of TCR beta libraries employed quantitative 5'-RACE incorporating molecular barcodes. TCRdb reanalysed the 5' RACE reads using MiXCR and keeps one entry per CDR3 protein. The repertoire holds around 300,000 distinct CDR3 sequences, around 21% seen once, with roughly 3.6% in the top ten. The sample holds a few counts of this clonotype. Antigen specificity is unknown. The sequenced sample consisted of blood, either unsorted or a sorted T cell fraction (not recorded which). This sequence was found in a female donor with ankylosing spondylitis or in good health (not recorded which). The chain has TRBV5-1 and TRBJ2-7; D remains ambiguous. In DNA form, the CDR3 reads TGCGCCAGCAGTTACGACACCTACGAGCAGTACTTC. Translating it yields CASSYDTYEQYF.